This T cell receptor beta chain emerged from a study of naive and memory T cell subsets. Broader study findings: Gini index rose across naive, CM, EM and EMRA in CD4 and CD8.

This clonotype was observed at least ten times. Antigen: not known. The beta constant-region primer was an equimolar mix of two oligonucleotides covering TRBC1 and TRBC2. Nested alpha and beta constant-region primers with the SP2 primer drove four PCR rounds on ligated cDNA. TCRdb fed the UMI-ligation and nested PCR reads into MiXCR, producing one record per CDR3 protein. Here the sample spans about 23,000 distinct CDR3 sequences, around 10% being singletons. Four subsets defined by CD45RA and CD27 were sorted after CD3, CD4, CD8 and live/dead staining. The ends lost 1 base at V and 6 bases at J; junction bases unmatched: 10. Germline assignment: CDR1 SGHAT and CDR2 FQNNGV. The CDR3 is 17 residues long.

Sequencing was performed on central memory CD8+ T cells from blood. The chain carries TRBV11-2 and TRBJ2-5; 11 bases line up with TRBD2. This receptor was identified in a human donor in good health. The CDR3 DNA reads TGTGCCAGCAGCTTAGCGCCCAAACTAGCGGGAGTAAAGACCCAGTACTTC. Protein sequence: CASSLAPKLAGVKTQYF.